This TCR beta chain was sequenced in a study of T cell responses to AZD1222 COVID-19 vaccine. About the study: Second-dose timings of about 4 or about 12 weeks were pooled.

The method was immunoSEQ multiplex PCR; TCRdb's version includes in-frame clones alone and lacks a portion of them. The repertoire holds about 130,000 clones, with 65% to 90% as singletons. The length of the CDR3 is 16 residues. Germline lookup yields CDR1 MDHEN and CDR2 SYDVKM. The ends lost 5 bases at V and 1 base at J; junction bases unmatched: 7. Study results and caveats: Among vaccine-associated CD4 TCRs, coverage spanned spike, with dominance at 160-218 and 743-854. All repertoire sampling was performed exclusively after the peak T cell response. The reported proportion of spike-specific TCRs targeting unmutated variant regions was nearly half.

To note about this clone: The target antigen is unknown.

The source is an adult in good health. The rearrangement uses TRBV28 and TRBJ2-1; TRBD2 matches 8 bases. Sequencing used peripheral blood, obtained on day 0 of AZD1222 vaccination. CDR3 nucleotides: TGTGCCAGCAGTCCTCCCGGGACTAGGTCCTACAATGAGCAGTTCTTC. It codes for CASSPPGTRSYNEQFF.